These 11 T cell receptor beta chains were sequenced from one sample in a study of human T cells and chemical hapten exposure. As to treatment: therapeutic diphenylcyclopropenone sensitization with weekly scalp DPC. Library construction involved attaching unique molecular identifiers to individual cDNA molecules, which allowed quantitative, reproducible TCR counting. MiXCR, run by TCRdb on the reads, gives a single entry per CDR3 protein. The sample includes about 800 distinct CDR3 sequences, about 60% of them seen just once. The sample in question was whole blood, obtained before DPC sensitization or 2, 6, or about 24 weeks after (not recorded which). Receptor source: an adult with alopecia areata. Some clones in this sample may be carry-over from other donors' samples. This table probably holds off-target reads from a library built for another chain.

This clonotype was observed a handful of times. The chain combines TRBV9 with TRBJ2-3; D is ambiguous. This CDR3 has 14 amino acids. The germline CDR1 and CDR2 sequences are SGDLS and YYNGEE. V lost 3 bases and J lost 0, with 8 bases in between. CDR3 sequence: CASSESPSTDTQYF. As DNA, the CDR3 is TGTGCCAGCAGCGAGAGCCCGAGCACAGATACGCAGTATTTT.

This clonotype was detected only a few times. The V call is TRBV6-6, the J call TRBJ1-1, with D perhaps matching TRBD1 (6 bases). There are 14 residues in the CDR3. The germline V gene encodes CDR1 MNHNY and CDR2 SVGAGI (reference sequence). V was trimmed by 8 bases and J by 7 bases, leaving 20 bases between them. In DNA, the CDR3 is TGTGCCAGCCTTCCTTCAAGGGGGGCGGGTGAAGCTTTCTTT. Residues: CASLPSRGAGEAFF.

This clonotype has a handful of counts. The chain uses TRBV9 and TRBJ2-3, with D tentatively TRBD1 (6 bases). In germline, CDR1 is SGDLS, CDR2 YYNGEE. This CDR3 has 14 amino acids. Trimming stripped 3 bases from V and 0 bases from J, with 8 bases between. The CDR3 DNA sequence: TGTGCCAGCAGCGCCGGGACAAGCACAGATACGCAGTATTTT. As protein: CASSAGTSTDTQYF.

DNA of the CDR3: TGTGCCAGCAGCCGGACAGGGGACGCCACAGATACGCAGTATTTT. The encoded protein is CASSRTGDATDTQYF. The chain joins TRBV11-3 to TRBJ2-3; 9 bases map to TRBD1. The CDR3 runs 15 residues. CDR1 is SGHNT and CDR2 is YENEEA in the germline V gene. The V gene end was trimmed by 5 bases and the J gene end by 2 bases; junction bases not matched to a gene: 5. The whole variable domain, remainder taken from reference TRBV11-3 and TRBJ2-3, is EAGVVQSPRYKIIEKKQPVAFWCNPISGHNTLYWYLQNLGQGPELLIRYENEEAVDDSQLPKDRFSAERLKGVDSTLKIQPAELGDSAVYLCASSRTGDATDTQYFGPGTRLTVL.

The J gene is TRBJ2-2, the V gene TRBV6-2 or TRBV6-3; D unclear. Germline V gene data show CDR1 as MNHEY and CDR2 as SVGEGT. CDR3 length: 16 residues. V gave up 2 bases and J gave up 0 bases, with 10 bases separating them. The CDR3: CASSYNGGTNTGELFF. In DNA form, the CDR3 reads TGTGCCAGCAGTTACAACGGCGGCACGAACACCGGGGAGCTGTTTTTT.

The rearrangement links TRBV6-2 or TRBV6-3 to TRBJ2-1, with 10 bases aligning to TRBD2. Germline CDR1 and CDR2: MNHEY and SVGEGT. V shed 5 bases and J 6 bases; nucleotides not matched to a gene: 10. The CDR3 totals 16 residues. In nucleotides, the CDR3 is TGTGCCAGCAGTAGAATTTCTAGCGGGAGCCCCAATGAGCAGTTCTTC. Its translation: CASSRISSGSPNEQFF.

V gene TRBV29-1 combines with J gene TRBJ2-3; D gene uncertain. V was trimmed by 3 bases and J by 1 base, leaving 11 bases between them. From germline, CDR1 is SQVTM and CDR2 ANQGSEA. The CDR3 consists of 14 residues. The CDR3 is CSVDRPQGTDTQYF. The CDR3 DNA reads TGCAGCGTTGACCGACCCCAGGGCACAGATACGCAGTATTTT.

The chain employs TRBV10-3 and TRBJ2-3, with 9 bases aligning to TRBD2. The CDR3 has 16 amino acids. Germline values: CDR1 ENHRY, CDR2 SYGVKD. V trimming: 3 bases; J trimming: 5 bases; junction bases outside the gene matches: 9. For the CDR3, the DNA is TGTGCCATCAGTGAACGAGCGGGAGGCGAGGGAGATACGCAGTATTTT. It encodes CAISERAGGEGDTQYF.

This clonotype is a singleton in its sample. The V call is TRBV29-1, the J call TRBJ2-1; weak D call: TRBD2 (5 bases). The CDR3 has 15 residues. Germline V gives CDR1 SQVTM, CDR2 ANQGSEA. The V end was cut by 4 bases, the J end by 0 bases, with 13 bases between. This CDR3 reads CSVGGADSSYNEQFF. The CDR3 DNA reads as TGCAGCGTTGGGGGAGCGGATAGCTCCTACAATGAGCAGTTCTTC.

J is TRBJ2-1 and V is TRBV29-1; TRBD2 might be the D (5 bases). Trimming stripped 7 bases from V and 3 bases from J, with 16 bases between. Germline CDR1 SQVTM, CDR2 ANQGSEA. CDR3 length equals 14 residues. In nucleotides, the CDR3 is TGCAGCGCGCGTCGTCCCGGGATCTACAATGAGCAGTTCTTC. Protein product: CSARRPGIYNEQFF.

This clonotype was counted once. This sequence joins TRBV9 and TRBJ2-2; D not certain. Germline V gene sequence: CDR1 SGDLS, CDR2 YYNGEE. The CDR3 runs 13 residues. The V and J ends lost 0 bases and 4 bases respectively, with 4 bases between them. DNA of the CDR3: TGTGCCAGCAGCGTAGCGCGCACCGGGGAGCTGTTTTTT. Amino acids: CASSVARTGELFF.